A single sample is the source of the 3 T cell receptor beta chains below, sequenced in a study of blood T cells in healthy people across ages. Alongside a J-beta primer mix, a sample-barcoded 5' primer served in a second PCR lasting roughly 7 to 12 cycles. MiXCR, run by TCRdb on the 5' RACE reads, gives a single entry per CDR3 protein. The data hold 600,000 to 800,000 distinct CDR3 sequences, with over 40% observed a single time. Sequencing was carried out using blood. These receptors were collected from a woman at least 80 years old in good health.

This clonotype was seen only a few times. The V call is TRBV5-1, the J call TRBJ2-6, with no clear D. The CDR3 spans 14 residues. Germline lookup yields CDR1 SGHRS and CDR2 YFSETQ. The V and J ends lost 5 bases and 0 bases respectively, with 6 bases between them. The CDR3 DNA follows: TGCGCCAGCAGACCCTGCTCTGGGGCCAACGTCCTGACTTTC. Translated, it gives CASRPCSGANVLTF.

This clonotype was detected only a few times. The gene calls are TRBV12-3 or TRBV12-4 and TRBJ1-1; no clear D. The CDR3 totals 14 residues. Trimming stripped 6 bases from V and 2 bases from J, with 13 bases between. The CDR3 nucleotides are TGTGCCAGCAGATCCCGCGGGAGTAACACTGAAGCTTTCTTT. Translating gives CASRSRGSNTEAFF.

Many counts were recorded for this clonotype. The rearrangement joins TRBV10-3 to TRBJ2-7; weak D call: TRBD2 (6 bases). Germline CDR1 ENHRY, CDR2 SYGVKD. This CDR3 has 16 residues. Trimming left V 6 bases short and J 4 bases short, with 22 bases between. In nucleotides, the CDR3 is TGTGCCATCAGCGCCCTTGGGGGGACCTTGGGGTACGAGCAGTACTTC. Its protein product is CAISALGGTLGYEQYF.